This T cell receptor beta chain was sequenced for a study of blood T cell repertoires in COVID-19 (dated by TCRdb to 2020 to 2022). About the study as a whole: The collaborator samples originated in the United States, Italy and Spain and spanned the acute and convalescent phases of COVID-19. The samples were drawn from the first 160 participants of the ongoing ImmuneRACE study and from over 950 subjects provided by 6 global collaborators. The repertoires were made available in a free public database intended to serve as a resource for research on the immune response to SARS-CoV-2. The dataset comprised deeply sampled blood TCRbeta repertoires from subjects exposed to, actively infected with, or recovered from COVID-19. The material from the prospective study consisted of cDNA or gDNA derived from T cells, B-cell-depleted T cells, or PBMCs. Sample metadata almost always included a de-identified subject ID, COVID-19 status, age in years and sex. Where HLA class I and class II types were available, the types were taken from metadata supplied by the sample provider, not from assay-based typing.

The cysteine opens and the phenylalanine closes a CDR3 of 15 amino acids. Just the 45-base CDR3 DNA is kept, in frame starting at base 1. Between the V and J ends, shortened by 5 bases and 3 bases respectively, the junction contains 17 bases. CDR1 and CDR2 (MNHEY, SVGAGI) derive from the germline V gene. The paper as a whole reports these results and caveats: The quantity of clinical and demographic metadata differed by source and by participant and was supplied without curation.

A note on this clone: Its antigen has not been determined. One base away there is no much larger clone; base qualities are not given.

TCRbeta CDR3 regions were amplified from genomic DNA by means of the immunoSEQ Assay, a bias-controlled multiplex PCR. Per the source publication's procedure: Within the assay, amplification of reference gene primers was used to estimate how many nucleated cells each sample contained. To quantify the absolute abundance of each unique TCRbeta CDR3 rearrangement, sequence reads were collapsed and filtered. For each sample, productive Simpson clonality was calculated as the square root of Simpson's diversity index over productive rearrangements. TCRdb took this table from immuneACCESS and kept in-frame rearrangements with V and J called. Such tables lack part of the clones; where checked against another copy, unresolved V genes explain under half of the gap, and the rest is unexplained. V and J calls and clone size are copied from that table; D and trimming were computed from the DNA. The sample data list under 150,000 clones, and roughly 90% of these were observed just once. More than 2% of the sample is held by the ten biggest clonotypes.

The collaborating institutions used their own protocols to collect whole blood in K2EDTA tubes. For TCRbeta analysis, collaborators shipped samples in one of three forms: frozen whole blood, isolated PBMCs, or DNA extracted from either of those sample types. The clonotype originates from an older man with active COVID-19. The receptor chain draws on TRBV6-5 and TRBJ2-7, with a tentative D gene TRBD1 over 6 matching bases. The sequencing input was peripheral blood. The CDR3 reads CASSTIRGRSYEQYF. The nucleotides read TGTGCCAGCAGTACGATCAGGGGTCGGAGCTACGAGCAGTACTTC.